Following are 6 T cell receptor beta chains from one sample sequenced in a study of vaccination and CD4 T cells after COVID-19. No antigen is known for these receptors. With the Oncomine TCR Beta short-read assay, DNA from cultured CD4+ T cells was sequenced. TCRdb redid the calling of the PCR reads with MiXCR, one entry per CDR3 protein. This sample yields 18,000 or so distinct CDR3 sequences, of which 53% are seen a single time; about 7% belongs to the top ten. Treatment denoted: approximately nine-day PBMC culture with coronavirus spike peptide pools or control peptides (ViraFEST assay). The material sequenced was CD4+ T cells from blood, cultured in vitro, taken before SARS-CoV-2 vaccination. The receptors stem from a human donor who had recovered from COVID-19.

The chain is built from TRBV4-1 and TRBJ1-1; the D is unclear. Germline-derived CDR1 and CDR2 are MGHRA and YSYEKL. Trimming took off 4 bases at V and 5 bases at J, with 17 bases between the two ends. The CDR3 has 15 amino acids. CDR3 coding DNA: TGCGCCAGCAGCCGGGTAGCCATTGGGTGGACTGAAGCTTTCTTT. Translating gives CASSRVAIGWTEAFF.

This clonotype was observed a few times. V and J are TRBV28 and TRBJ2-7; D may be TRBD2 (5 bases). Trimming removed 4 bases at V and 4 bases at J, with 23 bases between. There are 17 residues in the CDR3. CDR1 is MDHEN, CDR2 SYDVKM, per germline. DNA of the CDR3: TGTGCCAGCAGTTCGATATCCGGTAGCGTCGGCCAGTACGAGCAGTACTTC. Amino acid sequence: CASSSISGSVGQYEQYF.

DNA of the CDR3: TGTGCCAGTAGTATATCGTGGGGGAGACGGGACAATGAGCAGTTCTTC. This encodes CASSISWGRRDNEQFF. This chain uses TRBV19 with TRBJ2-1; D may match TRBD1 or TRBD2 (5 bases each). This CDR3 has 16 residues. V dropped 2 bases and J dropped 5 bases, with 16 bases sitting between them. The germline V gene encodes CDR1 LNHDA and CDR2 SQIVND (reference sequence).

This chain uses TRBV7-9 with TRBJ2-2; 12 bases fit TRBD2. CDR1 is SEHNR and CDR2 is FQNEAQ in the germline V gene (reference sequence). The V segment lost 6 bases and the J segment 5 bases; nucleotides outside the gene matches: 4. This CDR3 region has 15 residues. The CDR3 sequence is CASSRTSGTTGELFF. In DNA, the CDR3 is TGTGCCAGCAGTCGGACTAGCGGGACGACCGGGGAGCTGTTTTTT.

The gene calls are TRBV2 and TRBJ2-4; no reliable D call. V was trimmed by 7 bases and J by 0 bases, leaving 10 bases between them. The CDR3 runs to 14 residues. Germline values: CDR1 SNHLY, CDR2 FYNNEI. DNA of the CDR3: TGTGCCAGCACACTAAGATTAGCCAAAAACATTCAGTACTTC. Translating it yields CASTLRLAKNIQYF.

V is TRBV28 and J is TRBJ2-3; D is unresolved. The CDR3 has 15 amino acids. Germline V gene sequence: CDR1 MDHEN, CDR2 SYDVKM. The ends were cut back, 5 bases at V and 0 bases at J, with 12 bases in the middle. CDR3: CASSPDGLSTDTQYF. The CDR3 DNA reads as TGTGCCAGCAGTCCCGACGGGCTAAGCACAGATACGCAGTATTTT.